This entry describes one T cell receptor (beta chain). This sample stems from a study of cytomegalovirus exposure and HLA in healthy donors. The primer mix had 60 Vbeta and 13 Jbeta primers. Assay: immunoSEQ multiplex PCR; the TCRdb copy retains only in-frame clones and omits some. The table lists about 140,000 clones, about three quarters of them singletons, with 1.5% to 2% in the top ten. After removal of 5 bases from V and 4 bases from J, the junction contained 7 bases not matched to a gene. Germline V gene data show CDR1 as MNHEY and CDR2 as SVGAGI. The CDR3 extends over 15 amino acids. The specimen was PBMCs. The clonotype comes from a man aged 40-50 years in good health and CMV-seronegative. This chain connects TRBV6-5 to TRBJ1-4; the match to TRBD1 covers 7 bases. The CDR3 DNA sequence: TGTGCCAGCAGTACCGGGGACAGTTATAATGAAAAACTGTTTTTT. Amino acid sequence: CASSTGDSYNEKLFF.